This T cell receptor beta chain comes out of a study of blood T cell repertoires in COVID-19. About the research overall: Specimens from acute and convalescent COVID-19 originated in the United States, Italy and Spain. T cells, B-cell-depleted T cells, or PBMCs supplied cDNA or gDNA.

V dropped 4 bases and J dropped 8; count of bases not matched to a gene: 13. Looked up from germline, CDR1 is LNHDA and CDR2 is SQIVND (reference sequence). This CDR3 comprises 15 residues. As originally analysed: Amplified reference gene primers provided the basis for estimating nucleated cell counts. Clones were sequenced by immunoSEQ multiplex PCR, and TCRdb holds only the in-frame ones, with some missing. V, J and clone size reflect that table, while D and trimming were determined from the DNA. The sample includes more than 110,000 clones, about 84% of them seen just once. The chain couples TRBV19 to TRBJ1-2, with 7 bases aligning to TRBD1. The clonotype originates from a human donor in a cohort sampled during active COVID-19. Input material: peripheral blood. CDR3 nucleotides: TGTGCCAGTAGTAAGGGAGTACCGACAGGGCGCGGCTACACCTTC. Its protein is CASSKGVPTGRGYTF. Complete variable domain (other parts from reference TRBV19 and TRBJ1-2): DGGITQSPKYLFRKEGQNVTLSCEQNLNHDAMYWYRQDPGQGLRLIYYSQIVNDFQKGDIAEGYSVSREKKESFPLTVTSAQKNPTAFYLCASSKGVPTGRGYTFGSGTRLTVV.